A single sample is the source of the 7 T cell receptor beta chains below, sequenced in a study of cytomegalovirus exposure and HLA in healthy donors. PCR amplification relied on 60 Vbeta primers (plus 13 Jbeta primers). Produced via immunoSEQ multiplex PCR; TCRdb's table is partial and in-frame only. The table shows about 130,000 clones, with 81% occurring only once. Sequenced input: PBMCs. The receptors shown here come from a man between 18 and 35 years old in good health and CMV-seronegative.

The V and J genes are TRBV19 and TRBJ2-1, with a weak D call TRBD2 (5 bases). CDR3 length: 14 residues. V shed 2 bases and J shed 0 bases, with 5 bases lying between them. CDR1 is LNHDA, CDR2 SQIVND, per germline (reference sequence). The CDR3 sequence is CASSITSSYNEQFF. In nucleotides, the CDR3 is TGTGCCAGTAGTATAACTAGCTCCTACAATGAGCAGTTCTTC.

This chain links TRBV4-3 with TRBJ2-5; D not certain. Germline assignment: CDR1 LGHNA and CDR2 YSLEER. The ends were cut back, 0 bases at V and 4 bases at J, with 9 bases in the middle. The length of the CDR3 is 14 residues. DNA for the CDR3: TGCGCCAGCAGCCAAGATCGAGGTAGAGAGACCCAGTACTTC. Translated, it gives CASSQDRGRETQYF.

The V gene is TRBV5-1, the J gene TRBJ2-5, with a weak D call TRBD1 (8 bases). Trimming left V 2 bases short and J 5 bases short, with 22 bases between. From germline, CDR1 is SGHRS and CDR2 YFSETQ. This CDR3 is 17 amino acids long. CDR3 protein: CASSLSGGAGESETQYF. For the CDR3, the DNA is TGCGCCAGCAGCTTATCAGGGGGCGCGGGGGAGTCGGAGACCCAGTACTTC.

Only one count was recorded for this clone. The chain couples TRBV30 to TRBJ1-1; no clear D. Germline V gives CDR1 GTSNPN, CDR2 SVGIG (reference sequence). CDR3 size: 11 residues. V was trimmed by 0 bases and J by 8 bases, leaving 7 bases between them. Written as DNA, the CDR3 is TGTGCCTGGAGTGTAACGGGGGAAGCTTTCTTT. As protein: CAWSVTGEAFF.

This clone was seen a handful of times. The chain couples TRBV9 to TRBJ2-3, with 8 positions matching TRBD2. Trimming cost V 2 bases and J 2 bases; bases outside gene matches: 7. From germline, CDR1 is SGDLS and CDR2 YYNGEE. CDR3 length equals 16 residues. The CDR3 is CASSVGSGGLTDTQYF. DNA for the CDR3: TGTGCCAGCAGCGTGGGGAGCGGGGGACTCACAGATACGCAGTATTTT.

V gene TRBV5-4 combines with J gene TRBJ2-5, with D uncertain. In germline, CDR1 is SGHNT, CDR2 YYREEE (reference sequence). Trimming pared 0 bases from V and 3 bases from J, leaving 6 bases between. The CDR3 has 13 amino acids. This CDR3 reads CASSLVLEETQYF. The CDR3 nucleotides read TGTGCCAGCAGCTTGGTTCTAGAAGAGACCCAGTACTTC.

The chain recombines TRBV5-1 with TRBJ1-2, with a tentative D call TRBD1 (5 bases). V lost 4 bases and J 8 bases, leaving 12 bases between the germline ends. CDR3 length: 12 residues. CDR1 is SGHRS, CDR2 YFSETQ, per germline. The chain's CDR3 is CASSADSPGYTF. The DNA of the CDR3 is TGCGCCAGCAGCGCAGACAGTCCAGGCTACACCTTC.